This T cell receptor beta chain stems from a study of beta chain features in type 1 diabetes listed by TCRdb under 2018. Context from the whole study: Mean age, gender distribution, total cell number and subset yield were not different between patients and healthy donors. Whereas all 30 or so donors provided naive and central memory subsets, regulatory and stem cell-like memory subsets were isolated from just 8 patients and about 8 healthy donors. In the study, TCRB repertoires of sorted circulating CD4+ T cell subsets from recently diagnosed type 1 diabetes patients were compared with those of matched healthy donors. A total of 107,917,701 sorted cells were examined across all samples, and a strong correlation was observed between cell number per subset and RNA yield.

Study-wide conclusions, independent of this receptor: Naive, central memory and regulatory TCRB repertoires appeared to be more alike among patients than among healthy donors. Shorter templates might have been favored by PCR, but patient and control samples were amplified and corrected together, so both groups would have been affected equally by any skew. Type 1 diabetes patients showed a moderate but significant shortening of TCRB CDR3 length in all four CD4+ subsets. Patients with type 1 diabetes made fewer insertions and deleted more nucleotides at VDJ recombination sites, implying thymic rearrangement abnormalities. Sequencing cDNA rather than genomic DNA could over-represent highly expressing activated cells, although activation and CD3 levels did not differ between groups. Because small numbers of individuals were included in the HLA sub-analyses, any influence of HLA type on TCRB rearrangement was left unresolved.

The CDR3 has 14 amino acids, counting the end cysteine and phenylalanine. Solely the CDR3 DNA is kept, with 42 bases framed from the first base. Looking up the germline V gene yields CDR1 SGHRS and CDR2 YFSETQ. V is reduced by 0 bases and J by 1 base, leaving a spacing of 7 bases between them. Each donor gave one peripheral blood draw, around 0.12 L on average, collected into heparinised tubes. A BD FACSAria II and a panel including CD45RO, CCR7, CD25, CD127, CD95 and CD27 were used to sort naive, central memory, regulatory and stem cell-like memory CD4+ T cells. Purity was above 98% for every sorted population. PBMCs were isolated right away by Lymphoprep density gradient centrifugation and were stained directly, without culture. To minimize batch effects, samples were stained and sorted in pairs, one healthy donor with one patient per experiment. This clone was detected once. No cognate antigen has been identified for it. No base qualities exist here, and no much larger clone lies one base off it. Additional DNA sequences in this sample encode the identical CDR3.

The entire amount of isolated RNA was reverse transcribed using the High Capacity cDNA Reverse Transcription Kit, so the sequenced TCRB transcripts were expressed ones. Deep immunoSEQ sequencing was performed on naive, central memory and regulatory T cell samples, with an average of about 4 million total reads per sample. Sorted cells were lysed in RLT buffer, and RNA was extracted using DNase-treated RNeasy Micro or Mini kits according to cell number. To prevent cross-contamination, each cell subset was processed individually, whereas patient and healthy donor samples were processed jointly. Using the immunoSEQ multiplex PCR, TCRB sequences were amplified from cDNA into 87-bp fragments spanning the CDR3 region. Amplicons were sequenced on the Illumina HiSeq platform. As for the authors' bioinformatics: Synthetic template baselines were used to correct PCR bias computationally, reads within Hamming distance 2 were collapsed together, and singletons that could not be merged were discarded. By aligning reads against IMGT, V, D and J genes, CDR3 length, and insertions or deletions at six rearrangement sites were assigned. Within each subset, clonotype counts were normalized to the number of sorted cells before true diversity and Gini coefficients were calculated with the tcR R package. The overlap coefficient, calculated on TCRB nucleotide sequences, was used to measure repertoire sharing. Out-of-frame TCRB sequences from naive cells were analyzed to stand in for the pre-selection repertoire. This is the immuneACCESS table as TCRdb keeps it, with only in-frame sequences that have V and J called. A part of the clones is gone; compared with another copy, unresolved V genes explain less than half, and the rest is unexplained. V and J calls and clone size are as listed in that table; D and trimming were resolved from the DNA. For this sample the table gives 300,000 to 450,000 clones, of which about 18% were detected only once. In total, the top ten clones hold approximately 0.043% of the sample.

The TCR sequence derives from a woman between 18 and 29 years old in good health. The sequencing input was naive CD4+ T cells from blood. The sample's cell subset or site label, in plain terms: true naive CD4+ T cells. The V and J genes are TRBV5-1 and TRBJ1-1; the D gene assignment is ambiguous. The nucleotides read TGCGCCAGCAGCTTGGCTCGGGGGAACACTGAAGCTTTCTTT. Translated, this gives CASSLARGNTEAFF.